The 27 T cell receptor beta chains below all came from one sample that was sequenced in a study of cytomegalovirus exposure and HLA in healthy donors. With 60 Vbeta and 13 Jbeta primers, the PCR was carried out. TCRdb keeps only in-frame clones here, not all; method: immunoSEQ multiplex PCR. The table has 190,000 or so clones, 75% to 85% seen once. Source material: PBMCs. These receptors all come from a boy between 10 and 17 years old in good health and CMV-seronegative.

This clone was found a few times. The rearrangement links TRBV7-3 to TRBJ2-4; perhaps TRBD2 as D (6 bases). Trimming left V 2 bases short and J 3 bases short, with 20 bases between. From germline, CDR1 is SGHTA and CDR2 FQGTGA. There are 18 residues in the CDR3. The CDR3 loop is CASSLRRALGRDKNIQYF. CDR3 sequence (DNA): TGTGCCAGCAGCTTACGCAGGGCCCTAGGGCGGGACAAAAACATTCAGTACTTC.

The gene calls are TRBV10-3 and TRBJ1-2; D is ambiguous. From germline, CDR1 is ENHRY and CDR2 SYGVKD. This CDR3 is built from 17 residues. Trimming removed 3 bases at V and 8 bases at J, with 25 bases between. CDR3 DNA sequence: TGTGCCATCAGTGACAGGTTCGCAATAACAAGCTCTTACGGCTACACCTTC. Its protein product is CAISDRFAITSSYGYTF.

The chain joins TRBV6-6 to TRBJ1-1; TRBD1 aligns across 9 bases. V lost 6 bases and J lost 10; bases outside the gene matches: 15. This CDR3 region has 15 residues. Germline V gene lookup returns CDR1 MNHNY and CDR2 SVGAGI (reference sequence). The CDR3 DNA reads TGTGCCAGCAGGGGGGGGACAGGGTCCTTGTCTGCAGCTTTCTTT. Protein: CASRGGTGSLSAAFF.

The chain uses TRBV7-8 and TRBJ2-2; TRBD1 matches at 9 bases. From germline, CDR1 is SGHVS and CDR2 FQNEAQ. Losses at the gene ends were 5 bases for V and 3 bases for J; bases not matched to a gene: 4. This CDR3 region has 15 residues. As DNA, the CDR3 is TGTGCCAGCAGCCCAGGGACAGGGCACACCGGGGAGCTGTTTTTT. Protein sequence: CASSPGTGHTGELFF.

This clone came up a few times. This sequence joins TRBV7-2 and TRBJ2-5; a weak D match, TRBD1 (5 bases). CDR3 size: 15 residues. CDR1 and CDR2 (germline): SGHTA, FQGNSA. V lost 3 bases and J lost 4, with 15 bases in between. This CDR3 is CASSFMDMRVETQYF. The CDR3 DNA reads TGTGCCAGCAGCTTTATGGACATGAGAGTAGAGACCCAGTACTTC.

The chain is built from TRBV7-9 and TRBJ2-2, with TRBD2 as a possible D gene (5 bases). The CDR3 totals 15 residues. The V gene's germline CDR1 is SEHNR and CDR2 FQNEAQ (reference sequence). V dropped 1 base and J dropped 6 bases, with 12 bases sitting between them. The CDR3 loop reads CASSLGGFGPGELFF. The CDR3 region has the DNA TGTGCCAGCAGCTTAGGAGGGTTCGGTCCCGGGGAGCTGTTTTTT.

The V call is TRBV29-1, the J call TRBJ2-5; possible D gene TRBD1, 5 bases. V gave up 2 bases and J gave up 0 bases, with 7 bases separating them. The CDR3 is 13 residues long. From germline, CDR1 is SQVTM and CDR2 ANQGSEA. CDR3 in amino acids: CSVETGDQETQYF. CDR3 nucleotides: TGCAGCGTTGAAACAGGCGACCAAGAGACCCAGTACTTC.

The CDR3 reads CAWSAPGQGKYF. The CDR3 DNA follows: TGTGCCTGGAGTGCCCCGGGACAGGGAAAATACTTC. The J gene is TRBJ2-7, the V gene TRBV30; 9 bases are a match to TRBD1. With 1 base clipped from V and 13 bases from J, the junction kept 8 bases outside the gene matches. The germline CDR1 and CDR2 sequences are GTSNPN and SVGIG (reference sequence). The CDR3 runs 12 residues. Supplemented by reference TRBV30 and TRBJ2-7, the full variable domain reads SQTIHQWPATLVQPVGSPLSLECTVEGTSNPNLYWYRQAAGRGLQLLFYSVGIGQISSEVPQNLSASRPQDRQFILSSKKLLLSDSGFYLCAWSAPGQGKYFGPGTRLTVT.

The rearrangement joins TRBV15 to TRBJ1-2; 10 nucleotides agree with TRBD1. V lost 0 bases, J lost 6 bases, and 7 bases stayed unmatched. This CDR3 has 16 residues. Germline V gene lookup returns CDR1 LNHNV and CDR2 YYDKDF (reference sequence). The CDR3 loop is CATSRDLGTGVNGYTF. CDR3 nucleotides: TGTGCCACCAGCAGAGATCTCGGGACAGGGGTGAATGGCTACACCTTC.

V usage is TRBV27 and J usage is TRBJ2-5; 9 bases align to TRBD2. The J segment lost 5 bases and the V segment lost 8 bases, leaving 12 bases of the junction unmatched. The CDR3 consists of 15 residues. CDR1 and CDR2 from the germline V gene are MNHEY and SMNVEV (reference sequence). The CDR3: CASSQGLAGSETQYF. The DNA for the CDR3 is TGTGCCAGCTCCCAGGGGCTAGCGGGAAGTGAGACCCAGTACTTC.

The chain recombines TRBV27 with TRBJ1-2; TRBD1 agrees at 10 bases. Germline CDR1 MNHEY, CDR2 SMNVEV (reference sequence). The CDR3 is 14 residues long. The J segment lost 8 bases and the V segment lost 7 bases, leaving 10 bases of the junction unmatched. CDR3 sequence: CASIKTGGAEGYTF. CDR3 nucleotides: TGTGCCAGCATCAAGACAGGGGGCGCGGAGGGCTACACCTTC.

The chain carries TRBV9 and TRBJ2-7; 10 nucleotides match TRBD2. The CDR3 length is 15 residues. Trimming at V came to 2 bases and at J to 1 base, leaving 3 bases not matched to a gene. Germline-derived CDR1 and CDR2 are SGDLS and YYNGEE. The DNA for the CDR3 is TGTGCCAGCAGCGTCGGACTAGCGGCTTCCTACGAGCAGTACTTC. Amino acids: CASSVGLAASYEQYF.

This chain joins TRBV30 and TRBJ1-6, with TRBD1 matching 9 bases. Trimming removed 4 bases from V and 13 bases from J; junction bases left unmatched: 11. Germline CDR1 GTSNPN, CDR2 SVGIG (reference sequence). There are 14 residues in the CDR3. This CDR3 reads CAWTYGTGIKPLHF. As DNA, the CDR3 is TGTGCCTGGACGTACGGGACAGGGATTAAGCCCCTCCACTTT.

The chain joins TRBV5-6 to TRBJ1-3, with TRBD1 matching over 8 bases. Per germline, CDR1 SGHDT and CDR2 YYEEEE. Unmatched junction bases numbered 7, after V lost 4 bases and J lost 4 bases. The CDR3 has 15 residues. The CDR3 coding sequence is TGTGCCAGCAGCCAGCACAGGGGGTCAGGAAACACCATATATTTT. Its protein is CASSQHRGSGNTIYF. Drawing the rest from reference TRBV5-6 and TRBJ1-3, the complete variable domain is DAGVTQSPTHLIKTRGQQVTLRCSPKSGHDTVSWYQQALGQGPQFIFQYYEEEERQRGNFPDRFSGHQFPNYSSELNVNALLLGDSALYLCASSQHRGSGNTIYFGEGSWLTVV.

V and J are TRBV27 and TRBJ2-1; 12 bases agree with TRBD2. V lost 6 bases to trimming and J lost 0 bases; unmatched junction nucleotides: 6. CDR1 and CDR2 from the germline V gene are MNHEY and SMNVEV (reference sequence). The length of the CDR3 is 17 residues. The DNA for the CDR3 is TGTGCCAGCAGCCAAACTAGCGGGGGGCTCTCCTACAATGAGCAGTTCTTC. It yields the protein CASSQTSGGLSYNEQFF.

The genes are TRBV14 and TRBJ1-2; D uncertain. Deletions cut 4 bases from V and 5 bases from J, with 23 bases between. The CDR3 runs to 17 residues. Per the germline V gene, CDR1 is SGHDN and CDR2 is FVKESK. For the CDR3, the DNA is TGTGCCAGCAGCCCAGAGGCAGGAGTACGGGGATTTTATGGCTACACCTTC. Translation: CASSPEAGVRGFYGYTF. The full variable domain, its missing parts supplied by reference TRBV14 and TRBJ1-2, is EAGVTQFPSHSVIEKGQTVTLRCDPISGHDNLYWYRRVMGKEIKFLLHFVKESKQDESGMPNNRFLAERTGGTYSTLKVQPAELEDSGVYFCASSPEAGVRGFYGYTFGSGTRLTVV.

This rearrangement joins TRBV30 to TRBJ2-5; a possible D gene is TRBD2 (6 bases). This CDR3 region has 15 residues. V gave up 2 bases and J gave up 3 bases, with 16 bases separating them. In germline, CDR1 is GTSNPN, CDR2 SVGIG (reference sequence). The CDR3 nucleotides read TGTGCCTGGAGTATCCATCGCGGGGCTGAAGAGACCCAGTACTTC. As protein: CAWSIHRGAEETQYF.

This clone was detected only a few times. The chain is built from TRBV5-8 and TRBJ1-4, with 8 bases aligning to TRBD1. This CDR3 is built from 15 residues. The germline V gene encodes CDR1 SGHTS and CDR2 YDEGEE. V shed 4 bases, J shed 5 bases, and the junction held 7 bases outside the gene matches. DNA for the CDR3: TGTGCCAGCAGCCAAGGACAGGGCCCGAATGAAAAACTGTTTTTT. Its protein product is CASSQGQGPNEKLFF.

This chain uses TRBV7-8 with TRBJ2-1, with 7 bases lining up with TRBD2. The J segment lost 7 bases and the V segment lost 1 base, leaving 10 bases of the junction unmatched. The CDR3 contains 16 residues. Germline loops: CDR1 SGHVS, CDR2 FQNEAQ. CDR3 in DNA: TGTGCCAGCAGCTTAGAGCCCCGACTAGCTCCTAATGAGCAGTTCTTC. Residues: CASSLEPRLAPNEQFF.

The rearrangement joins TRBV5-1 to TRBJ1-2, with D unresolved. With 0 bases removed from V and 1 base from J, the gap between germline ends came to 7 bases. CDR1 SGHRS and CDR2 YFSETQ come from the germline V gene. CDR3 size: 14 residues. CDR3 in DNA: TGCGCCAGCAGCTTGGGCACTCTTAACTATGGCTACACCTTC. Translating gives CASSLGTLNYGYTF.

The CDR3: CASSYPQAPNTEAFF. DNA for the CDR3: TGTGCCAGCAGTTACCCCCAGGCACCGAACACTGAAGCTTTCTTT. The V and J genes are TRBV6-5 and TRBJ1-1; D unclear. V was shortened by 2 bases and J by 1 base, with 11 bases between the two germline ends. Germline V gives CDR1 MNHEY, CDR2 SVGAGI. The CDR3 consists of 15 residues.

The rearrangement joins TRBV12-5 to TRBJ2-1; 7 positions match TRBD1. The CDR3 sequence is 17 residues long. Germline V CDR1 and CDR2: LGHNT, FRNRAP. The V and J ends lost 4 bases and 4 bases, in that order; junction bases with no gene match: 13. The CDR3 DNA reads TGTGCTAGTGGTTACAGTCTCGGGACAGCCACTTACAATGAGCAGTTCTTC. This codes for CASGYSLGTATYNEQFF.

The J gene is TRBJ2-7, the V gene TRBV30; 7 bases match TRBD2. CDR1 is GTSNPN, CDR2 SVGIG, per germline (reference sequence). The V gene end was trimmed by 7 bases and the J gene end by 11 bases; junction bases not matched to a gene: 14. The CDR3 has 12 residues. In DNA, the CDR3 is TGTGCCTACAGAACCGGGGGGTCGTTGAAGTACTTC. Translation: CAYRTGGSLKYF.

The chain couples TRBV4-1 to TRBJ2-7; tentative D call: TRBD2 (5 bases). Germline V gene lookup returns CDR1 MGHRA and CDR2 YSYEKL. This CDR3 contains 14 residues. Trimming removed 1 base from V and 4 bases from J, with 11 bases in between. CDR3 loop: CASSQGRTGYEQYF. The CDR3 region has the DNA TGCGCCAGCAGCCAAGGTAGGACTGGTTACGAGCAGTACTTC.

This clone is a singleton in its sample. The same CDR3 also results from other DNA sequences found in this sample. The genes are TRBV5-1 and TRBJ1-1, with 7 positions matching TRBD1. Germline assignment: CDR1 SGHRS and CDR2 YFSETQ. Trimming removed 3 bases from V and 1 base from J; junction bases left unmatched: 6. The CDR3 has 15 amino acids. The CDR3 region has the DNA TGCGCCAGCAGCTATAAACAGGGGACGAACACTGAAGCTTTCTTT. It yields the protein CASSYKQGTNTEAFF.

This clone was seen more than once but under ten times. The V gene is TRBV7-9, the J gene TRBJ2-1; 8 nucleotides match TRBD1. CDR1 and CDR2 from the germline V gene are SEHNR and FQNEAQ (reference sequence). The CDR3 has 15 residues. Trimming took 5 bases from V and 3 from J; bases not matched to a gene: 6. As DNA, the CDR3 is TGTGCCAGCAGCCCTCAGGGGGCAGGCTACAATGAGCAGTTCTTC. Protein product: CASSPQGAGYNEQFF.

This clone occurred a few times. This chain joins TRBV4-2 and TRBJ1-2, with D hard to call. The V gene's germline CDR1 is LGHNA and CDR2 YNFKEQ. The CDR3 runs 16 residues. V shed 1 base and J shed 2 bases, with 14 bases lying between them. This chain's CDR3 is CASSQVQNSHNYGYTF. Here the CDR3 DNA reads TGTGCCAGCAGCCAAGTACAGAACAGCCACAACTATGGCTACACCTTC.